A selection of T cell receptor beta chains follows, all from one sample in a study of post-analysis software for immune sequencing data. TCRdb reprocessed the PCR reads with MiXCR, giving one entry per CDR3 protein. The table records about 400,000 distinct CDR3 sequences, 30% to 45% of them present only once. Source material: blood. The receptors here all came from a girl aged 5 to 17 with multiple sclerosis. Both conserved end residues are part of each CDR3. A D gene is named only where the DNA matches it firmly. The size entry is marked missing in some rows and otherwise reads once, few, many or a size class.

V,size,D,length,J,CDR3,DNA
TRBV20-1,-,TRBD1,14,TRBJ2-3,CSAYNRGPTDTQYF,TGCAGTGCCTATAACAGGGGACCGACAGATACGCAGTATTTT
TRBV29-1,-,-,11,TRBJ2-3,CSVEYKDTQYF,TGCAGCGTTGAGTACAAAGATACGCAGTATTTT
TRBV29-1,few,-,11,TRBJ2-1,CSSRHWDQQFF,TGCAGCTCCAGGCATTGGGACCAGCAGTTCTTC
TRBV20-1,-,TRBD2,13,TRBJ2-4,CSASAGSAHIQYF,TGCAGTGCTTCAGCGGGGAGCGCCCACATTCAGTACTTC
TRBV19,-,TRBD2,14,TRBJ2-1,CASTSRTSENEQFF,TGTGCCAGCACCTCACGGACTAGCGAGAATGAGCAGTTCTTC
TRBV7-9,-,TRBD1,15,TRBJ2-1,CASSHRDRVSDEQFF,TGTGCCAGCAGCCACCGGGACAGGGTCTCGGATGAGCAGTTCTTC
TRBV12-3/TRBV12-4,-,-,11,TRBJ1-1,CASSINTEAFF,TGTGCCAGCAGCATCAACACTGAAGCTTTCTTT
TRBV12-3/TRBV12-4,few,TRBD1,14,TRBJ1-2,CASKQQGPAYGYTF,TGTGCCAGCAAACAACAGGGGCCCGCGTATGGCTACACCTTC
TRBV7-9,few,-,17,TRBJ2-3,CASSPHPGLASTDTQYF,TGTGCCAGCAGCCCGCACCCGGGGTTAGCTAGCACAGATACGCAGTATTTT
TRBV10-1,-,-,14,TRBJ2-1,CASSTGTTLNEQFF,TGCGCCAGCAGTACCGGGACAACTTTAAATGAGCAGTTCTTC
TRBV7-9,once,TRBD1,15,TRBJ2-7,CASSFAGDRGYEQYF,TGTGCCAGCAGCTTCGCGGGGGACAGGGGTTACGAGCAGTACTTC
TRBV12-3/TRBV12-4,once,TRBD2,14,TRBJ2-1,CASSPSGANNGQFF,TGTGCCAGCAGTCCTAGCGGGGCGAACAATGGGCAGTTCTTC
TRBV5-1,-,-,13,TRBJ1-5,CASPGSSNQPQHF,TGCGCCAGCCCTGGCAGTAGCAATCAGCCCCAGCATTTT
TRBV6-5,-,TRBD2,18,TRBJ2-2,CASSYERGLPRATGELFF,TGTGCCAGCAGTTACGAGCGGGGGCTACCCCGGGCCACCGGGGAGCTGTTTTTT
TRBV18,-,TRBD1,15,TRBJ1-1,CASSERTGPNTEAFF,TGTGCCAGCTCAGAGAGGACAGGGCCAAACACTGAAGCTTTCTTT
TRBV6-1,-,-,18,TRBJ2-3,CASSPLPQTTEWEDTQYF,TGTGCCAGCAGTCCCCTGCCCCAGACTACAGAGTGGGAAGATACGCAGTATTTT
TRBV5-5,few,TRBD2,14,TRBJ2-3,CASSFLAGEDTQYF,TGTGCCAGCAGCTTTCTGGCGGGGGAGGATACGCAGTATTTT
TRBV7-8,-,-,12,TRBJ1-1,CASSLGITEAFF,TGTGCCAGCAGCTTAGGGATCACTGAAGCTTTCTTT
TRBV12-3/TRBV12-4,-,TRBD1,14,TRBJ1-2,CVSSPRHRGGGYTF,TGTGTCAGCAGTCCCCGGCACAGGGGAGGTGGCTACACCTTC
TRBV6-5,-,-,14,TRBJ1-1,CASSLRTGNTEAFF,TGTGCCAGCAGTCTACGGACTGGGAACACTGAAGCTTTCTTT
TRBV12-5,once,TRBD2,16,TRBJ2-1,CASGLRVAGGRNEQFF,TGTGCTAGTGGTCTCCGGGTAGCGGGGGGGCGGAATGAGCAGTTCTTC
TRBV6-1,few,TRBD2,17,TRBJ2-5,CASSLFGTSTQRETQYF,TGTGCCAGCAGCCTATTCGGGACTAGCACCCAACGAGAGACCCAGTACTTC
TRBV9,few,TRBD2,14,TRBJ2-7,CASSVRGETYEQYF,TGTGCCAGCAGCGTACGGGGGGAAACCTACGAGCAGTACTTC
TRBV4-2,few,-,16,TRBJ2-7,CASSQEVAVSSYEQYF,TGTGCCAGCAGCCAAGAGGTAGCGGTGAGCTCCTACGAGCAGTACTTC
TRBV13,-,TRBD2,16,TRBJ2-1,CASSLRRAGGPFEQFF,TGTGCCAGCAGCTTACGACGGGCGGGGGGGCCGTTTGAGCAGTTCTTC
TRBV10-3,few,-,18,TRBJ1-1,CAISARPGGGLMNTEAFF,TGTGCCATCAGTGCCCGCCCCGGGGGGGGGCTCATGAACACTGAAGCTTTCTTT
TRBV12-3/TRBV12-4,few,TRBD1,21,TRBJ2-7,CASSRPSTRQGTKLNSYEQYF,TGTGCCAGCAGCCGTCCTAGTACTCGACAGGGGACAAAACTTAACTCCTACGAGCAGTACTTC
TRBV5-1,-,TRBD2,16,TRBJ2-1,CASSSWSGGSYNEQFF,TGCGCCAGCAGCTCGTGGAGCGGGGGATCCTACAATGAGCAGTTCTTC
TRBV6-6,-,-,15,TRBJ1-2,CASSYLSQGPYGYTF,TGTGCCAGCAGTTACTTATCCCAGGGGCCCTATGGCTACACCTTC
TRBV5-1,few,TRBD1,14,TRBJ2-7,CASSLGQGPDEQYF,TGCGCCAGCAGCCTGGGACAGGGGCCTGACGAGCAGTACTTC
TRBV3-1,few,TRBD2,16,TRBJ2-7,CASSQEVAGDSYEQYF,TGTGCCAGCAGCCAAGAGGTAGCGGGAGATTCCTACGAGCAGTACTTC
TRBV5-1,-,-,15,TRBJ2-7,CASSLGGSELYEQYF,TGCGCCAGCAGCTTGGGCGGGTCAGAGTTGTACGAGCAGTACTTC
TRBV20-1,-,-,15,TRBJ2-7,CSAPDPRAKTCEQYF,TGCAGTGCCCCTGACCCTAGGGCTAAAACCTGCGAGCAGTACTTC
TRBV20-1,few,-,13,TRBJ2-3,CSAYSGQEDTQYF,TGCAGTGCTTACAGTGGGCAGGAAGATACGCAGTATTTT
TRBV10-3,few,TRBD2,14,TRBJ2-5,CAISPGGAEETQYF,TGTGCCATCAGCCCGGGGGGGGCGGAGGAGACCCAGTACTTC
TRBV6-5,-,-,18,TRBJ1-6,CASSYRWDASSYNSPLHF,TGTGCCAGCAGTTACCGATGGGACGCGAGCTCCTATAATTCACCCCTCCACTTT
TRBV5-1,-,TRBD2,16,TRBJ2-1,CASSLDSGSSYNEQFF,TGCGCCAGCAGCCTAGATAGCGGGAGCTCCTACAATGAGCAGTTCTTC
TRBV28,few,TRBD1,17,TRBJ2-7,CASSSPGTGPSRDEQYF,TGTGCCAGCTCTTCCCCAGGGACAGGCCCATCTAGGGACGAGCAGTACTTC
TRBV5-5,few,TRBD2,15,TRBJ2-7,CASSSLAGDPYEQYF,TGTGCCAGCAGCTCTTTAGCGGGGGACCCCTACGAGCAGTACTTC
TRBV6-6,-,-,15,TRBJ2-3,CASSYQGRGTDTQYF,TGTGCCAGCAGTTACCAGGGTAGGGGCACAGATACGCAGTATTTT
TRBV4-1,-,TRBD1,15,TRBJ1-5,CASSQPGQRNQPQHF,TGCGCCAGCAGCCAACCGGGACAGCGTAATCAGCCCCAGCATTTT
TRBV27,many,-,14,TRBJ1-6,CASSLQSYNSPLHF,TGTGCCAGCAGTTTACAGAGCTATAATTCACCCCTCCACTTT
TRBV20-1,-,TRBD2,15,TRBJ2-5,CSANPTSGDQETQYF,TGCAGTGCTAACCCGACTAGCGGGGATCAAGAGACCCAGTACTTC
TRBV7-2,few,TRBD2,16,TRBJ2-5,CASSLGLGSGEETQYF,TGTGCCAGCAGCTTAGGGCTGGGGAGCGGGGAAGAGACCCAGTACTTC
TRBV24-1,-,TRBD2,14,TRBJ2-3,CATSDSGRADAQYF,TGTGCCACCAGTGACTCCGGGAGGGCAGATGCGCAGTATTTT
TRBV5-1,-,-,14,TRBJ2-1,CASSALLEYNEQFF,TGCGCCAGCAGCGCCCTCCTCGAGTACAATGAGCAGTTCTTC